This T cell receptor beta chain emerged from a study of graft-versus-host responses after intestinal transplantation. Study background: Recipients obtained multivisceral, liver-intestinal, or isolated intestinal transplants. All recipients were given anti-thymocyte globulin induction, and tacrolimus and steroids were then administered for 2 to 4 years. Findings and caveats of the study: The presence of high graft-versus-host to host-versus-graft clonal ratios in allografts characterized patients with graft-donor T cell macrochimerism. Recipient marrow held GvH clones, some first seen in ileum or blood.

Per germline, CDR1 SGHRS and CDR2 YFSETQ. Trimming stripped 3 bases from V and 4 bases from J, with 7 bases between. This CDR3 spans 12 amino acids. A word on this clone: The antigen is unknown.

TCRdb's copy holds only in-frame clones and misses some; the assay was immunoSEQ multiplex PCR. This table has some 130,000 clones, 90% to 95% appearing once. V gene TRBV5-1 combines with J gene TRBJ2-5, with no clear D. The clonotype was recovered from a human donor who received an intestinal transplant. The starting material was unstimulated CD4+ T cells sorted from spleen or lymph node cells, obtained before intestinal transplant. CDR3 protein: CASSSLGETQYF. As DNA, the CDR3 is TGCGCCAGCAGCTCCTTGGGAGAGACCCAGTACTTC.